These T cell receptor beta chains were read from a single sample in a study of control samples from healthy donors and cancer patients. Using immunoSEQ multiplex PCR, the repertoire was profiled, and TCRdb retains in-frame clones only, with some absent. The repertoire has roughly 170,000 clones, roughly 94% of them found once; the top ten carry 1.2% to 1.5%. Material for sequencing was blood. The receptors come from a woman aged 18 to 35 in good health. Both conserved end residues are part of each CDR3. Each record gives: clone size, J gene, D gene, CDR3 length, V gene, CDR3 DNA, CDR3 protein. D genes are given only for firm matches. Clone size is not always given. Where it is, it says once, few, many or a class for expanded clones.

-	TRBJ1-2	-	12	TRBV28	TGTGCCAGCAGTTTTGGCCACTATGGCTACACCTTC	CASSFGHYGYTF
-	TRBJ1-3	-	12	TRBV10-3	TGTGCCATATCTGTCTCTGGAAACACCATATATTTT	CAISVSGNTIYF
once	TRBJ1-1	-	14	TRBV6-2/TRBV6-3	TGTGCCAGCAGTTCCGGAGCGGGTGGTACTGAAGCTTTCTTT	CASSSGAGGTEAFF
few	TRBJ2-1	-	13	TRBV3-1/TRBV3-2	TGTGCCAGCAGGAAAAGCCCATCGGTTGAGCAGTTCTTC	CASRKSPSVEQFF
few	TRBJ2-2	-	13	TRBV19	TGTGCCAGTAGTATAAGGCTCACCGGGGAGCTGTTTTTT	CASSIRLTGELFF
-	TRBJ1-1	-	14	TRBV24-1	TGTGCCACCTCTCGAGGGGGGGGGAACACTGAAGCTTTCTTT	CATSRGGGNTEAFF
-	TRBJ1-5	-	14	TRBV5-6	TGTGCCAGCAGCTCAACAGGGACGCGTCAGCCCCAGCATTTT	CASSSTGTRQPQHF
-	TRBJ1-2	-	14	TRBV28	TGTGCCAGCACGGAGCGGGCTGGTTCTAGGGGCTACACCTTC	CASTERAGSRGYTF
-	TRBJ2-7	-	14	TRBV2	TGTGCCAGCAGTGAGGGGGGCGCCTCCTACGAGCAGTACTTC	CASSEGGASYEQYF
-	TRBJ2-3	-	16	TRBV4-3	TGCGCCAGCAGCCAATCAGGGGTAGCATCCACAGATACGCAGTATTTT	CASSQSGVASTDTQYF
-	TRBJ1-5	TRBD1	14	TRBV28	TGTGCCAGCAGTCTGGGACAGGGGATTCAGCCCCAGCATTTT	CASSLGQGIQPQHF
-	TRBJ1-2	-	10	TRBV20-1	TGCAGTGCGGCCGGGGGAGGCTACACCTTC	CSAAGGGYTF
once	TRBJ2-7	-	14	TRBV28	TGTGCCAGCAGATCAGCCGGGACTCAATACGAGCAGTACTTC	CASRSAGTQYEQYF
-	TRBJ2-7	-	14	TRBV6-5	TGTGCCAGCATAAAAGGGGGGGGCTCCTACGAGCAGTACTTC	CASIKGGGSYEQYF
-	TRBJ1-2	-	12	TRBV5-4	TGTGCCAGCAGCTCCTACAGCTATGGCTACACCTTC	CASSSYSYGYTF
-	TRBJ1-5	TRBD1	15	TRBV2	TGTGCCAGCAACAGGGGACTTTATAGCAATCAGCCCCAGCATTTT	CASNRGLYSNQPQHF
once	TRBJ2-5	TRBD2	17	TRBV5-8	TGTGCCAGCAGCTTGGTTATAGGGTCTTCGGGGGGTGAGACCCAGTACTTC	CASSLVIGSSGGETQYF
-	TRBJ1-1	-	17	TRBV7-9	TGTGCCAGCAGCTTTACCTTCTCGGACAGCTATCACACTGAAGCTTTCTTT	CASSFTFSDSYHTEAFF
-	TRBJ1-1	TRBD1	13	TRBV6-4	TGTGCCAGCAGGAGGACAGGGGGGACTGAAGCTTTCTTT	CASRRTGGTEAFF
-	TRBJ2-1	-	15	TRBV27	TGTGCCAGCAGTTTAAGTCAGGGAAACTACAATGAGCAGTTCTTC	CASSLSQGNYNEQFF
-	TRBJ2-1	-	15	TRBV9	TGTGCCAGCAGCGTATCGACAGGTAGTAGAAATGAGCAGTTCTTC	CASSVSTGSRNEQFF
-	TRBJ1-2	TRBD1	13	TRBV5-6	TGTGCCAGCACCTTAGGACAGGGAGAGCCCTACACCTTC	CASTLGQGEPYTF
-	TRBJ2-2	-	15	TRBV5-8	TGTGCCAGCAGCCCCGGGACACTCAACACCGGGGAGCTGTTTTTT	CASSPGTLNTGELFF
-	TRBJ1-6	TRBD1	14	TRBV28	TGTGCCAGCAGCCTCGGGACAGTTAATTCACCCCTCCACTTT	CASSLGTVNSPLHF
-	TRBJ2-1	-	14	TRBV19	TGTGCCAGTTCAGGTCGGCCATACAACAATGAGCAGTTCTTC	CASSGRPYNNEQFF
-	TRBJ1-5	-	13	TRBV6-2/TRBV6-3	TGTGCCAGCAGTTCCCCACTTAATCAGCCCCAGCATTTT	CASSSPLNQPQHF
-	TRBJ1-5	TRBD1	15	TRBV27	TGTGCCAGCAGCACCATACAGGGGGCAGATCAGCCCCAGCATTTT	CASSTIQGADQPQHF
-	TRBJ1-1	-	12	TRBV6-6	TGTGCCAGCAGCACCTTAGGGGGAGAAGCTTTCTTT	CASSTLGGEAFF
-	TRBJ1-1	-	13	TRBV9	TGTGCCAGCAGCCTAGACCCGAACACTGAAGCTTTCTTT	CASSLDPNTEAFF
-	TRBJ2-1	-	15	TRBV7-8	TGTGCCAGCAGCTTAGGGGGGTTTTCGGGGAATGAGCAGTTCTTC	CASSLGGFSGNEQFF
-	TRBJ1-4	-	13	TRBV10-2	TGCGCCAGCACTGATCGCGCTCAGGGCAAACTGTTTTTT	CASTDRAQGKLFF
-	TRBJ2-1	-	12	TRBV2	TGTGCCAGCTGGGCGTTGATCAATGAGCAGTTCTTC	CASWALINEQFF
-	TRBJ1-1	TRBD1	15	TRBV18	TGTGCCAGCTCACCGAGGACAGGGGTGAACACTGAAGCTTTCTTT	CASSPRTGVNTEAFF
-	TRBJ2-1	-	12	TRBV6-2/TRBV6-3	TGTGCCAGCAGTCGGGGGAACAATGAGCAGTTCTTC	CASSRGNNEQFF
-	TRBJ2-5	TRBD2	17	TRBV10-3	TGTGCCATCAGTGATTCGCCGGGACTAGCGGGGGACAAGACCCAGTACTTC	CAISDSPGLAGDKTQYF
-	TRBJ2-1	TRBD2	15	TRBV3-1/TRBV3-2	TGTGCCAGCAGCCAAAGTAGCGGGAGGGCCAATGAGCAGTTCTTC	CASSQSSGRANEQFF
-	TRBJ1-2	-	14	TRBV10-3	TGTGCCATCAGTGTAGGCACCACGTCCGGTGGCTACACCTTC	CAISVGTTSGGYTF
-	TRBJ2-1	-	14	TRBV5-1	TGCGCCAGCAGCTTGGGAGCAGACTACAATGAGCAGTTCTTC	CASSLGADYNEQFF
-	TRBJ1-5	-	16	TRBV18	TGTGCCAGCTCACTCTCCGCGCAGGGAAATGGACAGCCCCAGCATTTT	CASSLSAQGNGQPQHF
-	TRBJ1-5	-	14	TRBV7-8	TGTGCCAGCAGCCCGGACAGTCTCAATCAGCCCCAGCATTTT	CASSPDSLNQPQHF
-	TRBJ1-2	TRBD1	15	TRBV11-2	TGTGCCAGCACTAACAGGGGTGCTTTTCCCTATGGCTACACCTTC	CASTNRGAFPYGYTF
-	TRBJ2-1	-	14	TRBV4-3	TGCGCCAGCAGCCAAGCAGACAGTTACAATGAGCAGTTCTTC	CASSQADSYNEQFF
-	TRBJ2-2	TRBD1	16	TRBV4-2	TGTGCCAGCAGCCGACAGGGGGCGCGAGGGACCGGGGAGCTGTTTTTT	CASSRQGARGTGELFF
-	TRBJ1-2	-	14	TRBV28	TGTGCCAGCAGGTCTCCGGGACGGGGTTATGGCTACACCTTC	CASRSPGRGYGYTF
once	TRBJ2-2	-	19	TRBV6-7	TGTGCCAGCAGTTACTCGAAGGTAGTCCATCCCCCCGGGGCCGGGGAGCTGTTTTTT	CASSYSKVVHPPGAGELFF
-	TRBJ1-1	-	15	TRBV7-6	TGTGCCAGCAGCTCCAGGACCGAGGGGAACACTGAAGCTTTCTTT	CASSSRTEGNTEAFF
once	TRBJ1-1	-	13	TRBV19	TGTGCCAGTAGTATAGCACAAAACACTGAAGCTTTCTTT	CASSIAQNTEAFF
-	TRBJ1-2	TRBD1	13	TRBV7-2	TGTGCCAGCAGCCCGGACAGGGGCTATGGCTACACCTTC	CASSPDRGYGYTF
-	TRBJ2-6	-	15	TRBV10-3	TGTGCCATCAGTGAGCGGGGATCGGGGGCCAACGTCCTGACTTTC	CAISERGSGANVLTF
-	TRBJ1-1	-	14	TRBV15	TGTGCCACCAGCAGAGCCGGGGAGAACACTGAAGCTTTCTTT	CATSRAGENTEAFF
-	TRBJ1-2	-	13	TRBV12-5	TGTGCTAGTGGTTTGGTAATGGGGAATGGCTACACCTTC	CASGLVMGNGYTF
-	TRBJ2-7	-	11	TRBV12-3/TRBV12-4	TGTGCCAGCAGTTTGACCGAGGAGCAGTACTTC	CASSLTEEQYF
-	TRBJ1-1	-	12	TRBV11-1	TGTGCCAGCAGGCCGGTGAACACTGAAGCTTTCTTT	CASRPVNTEAFF
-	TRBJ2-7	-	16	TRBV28	TGTGCCAGCAGTTTGAACAGGAGATCTCCTATCGGCGAGCAGTACTTC	CASSLNRRSPIGEQYF